These 28 T cell receptor beta chains originate from one sample sequenced in a study of radiation and T cells in renal cell carcinoma. This sample's treatment: 15 Gy SBRT to primary tumor, nephrectomy 4 weeks later. Generated by immunoSEQ multiplex PCR, the TCRdb table keeps only in-frame clones and is missing some. Of about 9,000 clones listed, roughly 63% are singletons. The source was tumor tissue, collected from a patient whose treatment included radiotherapy and nephrectomy. Source of these receptors: a woman aged 50 to 65 with renal cell carcinoma.

The V call is TRBV19, the J call TRBJ2-3; D remains ambiguous. The CDR3 is made up of 11 amino acids. The V end was cut by 7 bases, the J end by 5 bases, with 7 bases between. Germline-derived CDR1 and CDR2 are LNHDA and SQIVND (reference sequence). The CDR3, as DNA: TGTGCCAGTAAGTTCGGAGATACGCAGTATTTT. Protein sequence: CASKFGDTQYF.

V gene TRBV18 combines with J gene TRBJ2-4, with TRBD1 as a possible D gene (6 bases). The CDR3 length is 18 residues. The germline V gene encodes CDR1 KGHSH and CDR2 LQKENI. The V and J ends lost 3 bases and 0 bases respectively, with 18 bases between them. The DNA for the CDR3 is TGTGCCAGCTCACCGATTTCAGGGGAAGGGGTAGCCAAAAACATTCAGTACTTC. Translating gives CASSPISGEGVAKNIQYF.

This sequence joins TRBV7-9 and TRBJ2-2; 7 bases fit TRBD2. Germline CDR1 is SEHNR and CDR2 is FQNEAQ (reference sequence). Losses at the gene ends were 5 bases for V and 3 bases for J; bases not matched to a gene: 6. The CDR3 length is 15 residues. This chain's CDR3 is CASSIGTTDTGELFF. CDR3 bases: TGTGCCAGCAGCATCGGGACTACCGACACCGGGGAGCTGTTTTTT.

This rearrangement joins TRBV5-8 to TRBJ2-3; no reliable D call. CDR3 length equals 14 residues. V was cut by 9 bases and J by 0 bases, with 14 bases left in between. Germline lookup yields CDR1 SGHTS and CDR2 YDEGEE. The DNA for the CDR3 is TGTGCCACCACGGAACCTACTAGCACAGATACGCAGTATTTT. Translated, it gives CATTEPTSTDTQYF.

The chain links TRBV5-5 to TRBJ1-1; D is unclear. From germline, CDR1 is SGHKS and CDR2 YYEKEE (reference sequence). The CDR3 extends over 13 amino acids. Trimming pared 3 bases from V and 4 bases from J, leaving 10 bases between. The CDR3 bases are TGTGCCAGCAGCTCGGTCGCGGGCACTGAAGCTTTCTTT. As protein: CASSSVAGTEAFF. Full variable domain (missing parts from reference TRBV5-5 and TRBJ1-1): DAGVTQSPTHLIKTRGQQVTLRCSPISGHKSVSWYQQVLGQGPQFIFQYYEKEERGRGNFPDRFSARQFPNYSSELNVNALLLGDSALYLCASSSVAGTEAFFGQGTRLTVV.

This clone has more than one count but fewer than ten. The chain uses TRBV7-8 and TRBJ1-2; the D gene is possibly TRBD1 (5 bases). The ends were cut back, 3 bases at V and 7 bases at J, with 9 bases in the middle. The CDR3 runs 12 residues. Germline CDR1 is SGHVS and CDR2 is FQNEAQ. Here the CDR3 DNA reads TGTGCCAGCAGCTTCCAGGGAAGTGGCTACACCTTC. Translated: CASSFQGSGYTF.

The rearrangement uses TRBV4-1 and TRBJ2-7; TRBD1 agrees at 7 bases. The CDR3 length is 15 residues. Germline V lookup: CDR1 MGHRA, CDR2 YSYEKL. With 0 bases clipped from V and 4 bases from J, the junction kept 6 bases outside the gene matches. The CDR3 DNA is TGCGCCAGCAGCCAAGACAGGGGGTCTATGTACGAGCAGTACTTC. The encoded protein is CASSQDRGSMYEQYF.

The chain carries TRBV4-3 and TRBJ2-3; no firm D call. The V end was cut by 2 bases, the J end by 6 bases, with 12 bases between. Germline V CDR1 and CDR2: LGHNA, YSLEER. The CDR3 is 14 residues long. This chain's CDR3 is CASSQNQQQDTQYF. The CDR3 region has the DNA TGCGCCAGCAGCCAAAATCAGCAGCAGGATACGCAGTATTTT.

In this sample, this clone turned up once. J is TRBJ1-2 and V is TRBV25-1, with D possibly being TRBD1 (5 bases). Trimming pared 1 base from V and 6 bases from J, leaving 12 bases between. There are 14 residues in the CDR3. Germline V gene lookup returns CDR1 MGHDK and CDR2 SYGVNS. The CDR3 loop is CASSESGWGHGYTF. CDR3 DNA sequence: TGTGCCAGCAGTGAATCGGGCTGGGGCCATGGCTACACCTTC.

A remark on this clone: At the DNA level, this CDR3 is encoded by other sequences in the same sample as well. The gene calls are TRBV28 and TRBJ2-3, with TRBD2 matching over 9 bases. The germline CDR1 and CDR2 sequences are MDHEN and SYDVKM. This CDR3 region has 15 residues. With V trimmed by 3 bases and J by 1 base, 2 bases remained unmatched. For the CDR3, the DNA is TGTGCCAGCAGTTTGCTAGCGGGACGCACAGATACGCAGTATTTT. It translates to CASSLLAGRTDTQYF.

Here the CDR3 reads CASSSPSSSYEQYF. As DNA, the CDR3 is TGTGCCAGCAGCTCACCGTCTAGCTCCTACGAGCAGTACTTC. J is TRBJ2-7 and V is TRBV7-2, with D hard to call. Germline CDR1 is SGHTA and CDR2 is FQGNSA. The CDR3 extends over 14 amino acids. Trimming shortened V by 4 bases and J by 0 bases, and 10 bases separated the two germline ends.

The chain joins TRBV19 to TRBJ1-4; D possibly corresponds to TRBD1 (5 bases). This CDR3 comprises 15 residues. Germline values: CDR1 LNHDA, CDR2 SQIVND (reference sequence). Deletions cut 1 base from V and 8 bases from J, with 14 bases between. As DNA, the CDR3 is TGTGCCAGTAGTATAGGGTCCGGTTGGGGCGAAAAACTGTTTTTT. The encoded protein is CASSIGSGWGEKLFF.

The chain couples TRBV4-2 to TRBJ1-2; tentative D call: TRBD1 (6 bases). V shed 5 bases and J shed 4 bases, with 17 bases lying between them. Per germline, CDR1 LGHNA and CDR2 YNFKEQ. The CDR3 has 15 residues. For the CDR3, the DNA is TGTGCCAGCAGCTTATCCGGGGGGCAGAGCTATGGCTACACCTTC. Residues: CASSLSGGQSYGYTF.

This rearrangement joins TRBV7-9 to TRBJ2-7, with 9 nucleotides matching TRBD1. V lost 3 bases to trimming and J lost 5 bases; unmatched junction nucleotides: 5. From germline, CDR1 is SEHNR and CDR2 FQNEAQ (reference sequence). The CDR3 runs to 14 residues. The CDR3 DNA follows: TGTGCCAGCAGCTTCGGGACAGGGAAGAACGAGCAGTACTTC. This sequence encodes CASSFGTGKNEQYF.

This clone was detected only a few times. This chain joins TRBV30 and TRBJ1-5, with D unclear. There are 13 residues in the CDR3. V was cut by 0 bases and J by 8 bases, with 11 bases left in between. Germline loops: CDR1 GTSNPN, CDR2 SVGIG (reference sequence). As DNA, the CDR3 is TGTGCCTGGAGTGTGGCCAGGCCGAAGCCCCAGCATTTT. As protein: CAWSVARPKPQHF.

CDR3 loop: CASSLTPSYEQYF. In DNA, the CDR3 is TGTGCCAGCAGTTTGACCCCCTCCTACGAGCAGTACTTC. The genes are TRBV27 and TRBJ2-7; D unclear. Trimming took off 3 bases at V and 0 bases at J, with 6 bases between the two ends. The CDR3 is 13 residues long. Per germline, CDR1 MNHEY and CDR2 SMNVEV (reference sequence).

Points on this clone: A junction boundary mismatches the germline segment, possibly from a read error. The chain combines TRBV7-2 with TRBJ2-7; D possibly corresponds to TRBD2 (5 bases). The CDR3 covers 13 residues. Germline V gene data show CDR1 as SGHTA and CDR2 as FQGNSA. CDR3 in amino acids: CASSLGRDSEQYF. CDR3 DNA sequence: TGCGCCAGCAGCCTTGGGAGAGACTCCGAGCAGTACTTC.

The chain carries TRBV27 and TRBJ1-1, with 7 nucleotides matching TRBD1. The V and J ends lost 5 bases and 1 base, in that order; junction bases with no gene match: 4. CDR1 is MNHEY, CDR2 SMNVEV, per germline (reference sequence). The CDR3 has 14 amino acids. The CDR3 is CASSRDRPNTEAFF. CDR3 in DNA: TGTGCCAGCAGTCGGGACAGACCGAACACTGAAGCTTTCTTT.

This clone was counted only a few times. The gene calls are TRBV28 and TRBJ2-7; D is ambiguous. CDR3 length: 12 residues. Trimming took 4 bases from V and 4 from J, leaving 8 bases between them. Germline CDR1 is MDHEN and CDR2 is SYDVKM. DNA for the CDR3: TGTGCCAGCAGTTCCCGGCGGTACGAGCAGTACTTC. Translated: CASSSRRYEQYF.

This clone was seen a few times. The chain combines TRBV30 with TRBJ1-4, with D perhaps TRBD1 (5 bases). The CDR3 covers 19 residues. CDR1 GTSNPN and CDR2 SVGIG come from the germline V gene (reference sequence). V lost 1 base and J lost 5, with 26 bases in between. The CDR3 region has the DNA TGTGCCTGGAGTGCCTTCTCGGGGGATCTCTTTCTCCTAAATGAAAAACTGTTTTTT. This translates into CAWSAFSGDLFLLNEKLFF.

Concerning this clone: One end of the junction is discordant with germline, which a read error may explain. The rearrangement links TRBV4-3 to TRBJ2-6; the D gene is possibly TRBD2 (6 bases). There are 16 residues in the CDR3. Germline CDR1 is LGHNA and CDR2 is YSLEER. The CDR3 sequence is CASSQVEGTGANVLTF. CDR3 bases: TGCGCCAGCAGTCAAGTGGAGGGAACTGGGGCCAACGTCCTGACTTTC.

The sample holds one count of this clone. This sequence joins TRBV7-6 and TRBJ2-2; no reliable D call. This CDR3 is 11 amino acids long. Germline V gene data show CDR1 as SGHVS and CDR2 as FNYEAQ. Trimming stripped 5 bases from V and 5 bases from J, with 3 bases between. DNA of the CDR3: TGTGCCAGCAGCCCGACCGGGGAGCTGTTTTTT. It is translated as CASSPTGELFF.

This clone is a singleton in its sample. The V call is TRBV21-1, the J call TRBJ1-2. TRBV21-1 is assigned pseudogene status. This CDR3 comprises 18 residues. The CDR3 coding sequence is TGTGCCAGCAGCAAACTGGCACAGCGCTATCTCCTAAACTATGGCTACACCTTC. Translation gives CASSKLAQRYLLNYGYTF.

This clone came up a few times. This rearrangement joins TRBV11-2 to TRBJ1-3; TRBD1 aligns across 10 bases. Looked up from germline, CDR1 is SGHAT and CDR2 is FQNNGV. The CDR3 has 15 amino acids. V shed 3 bases, J shed 4 bases, and the junction held 3 bases outside the gene matches. The chain's CDR3 is CASSFGTGAGNTIYF. CDR3 in DNA: TGTGCCAGCAGCTTCGGGACAGGGGCCGGAAACACCATATATTTT.

This clone was seen only once. The CDR3 nucleotides read TGTGCCAGTAGTTTTGGACTCGCCTTCACGGACACCGGGGAGCTGTTTTTT. This codes for CASSFGLAFTDTGELFF. The rearrangement joins TRBV19 to TRBJ2-2; maybe TRBD2 (5 bases). The CDR3 has 17 amino acids. CDR1 and CDR2 from the germline V gene are LNHDA and SQIVND (reference sequence). The V end was cut by 5 bases, the J end by 3 bases, with 19 bases between.

The chain combines TRBV19 with TRBJ1-1; tentative D call: TRBD1 (5 bases). Germline V gene data show CDR1 as LNHDA and CDR2 as SQIVND (reference sequence). V was pared by 7 bases and J by 1 base, with 13 bases between. The CDR3 extends over 14 amino acids. CDR3 amino acids: CASKIRGANTEAFF. In nucleotides, the CDR3 is TGTGCCAGTAAAATCCGTGGGGCGAACACTGAAGCTTTCTTT.

The V gene is TRBV5-6, the J gene TRBJ2-5; TRBD2 agrees at 9 bases. The CDR3 length is 13 residues. The V gene's germline CDR1 is SGHDT and CDR2 YYEEEE. V lost 2 bases and J lost 8; bases outside the gene matches: 4. This CDR3 is CASSLTLAGTQYF. For the CDR3, the DNA is TGTGCCAGCAGCTTAACCCTAGCGGGAACCCAGTACTTC.

The chain has TRBV5-6 and TRBJ1-2, with TRBD1 matching over 10 bases. In germline, CDR1 is SGHDT, CDR2 YYEEEE. The trim removed 4 bases at V and 7 bases at J, leaving 10 bases unmatched. This CDR3 region has 15 residues. The CDR3 sequence is CASSTAGTGERGYTF. The CDR3 DNA is TGTGCCAGCAGCACAGCCGGGACAGGGGAGCGTGGCTACACCTTC.